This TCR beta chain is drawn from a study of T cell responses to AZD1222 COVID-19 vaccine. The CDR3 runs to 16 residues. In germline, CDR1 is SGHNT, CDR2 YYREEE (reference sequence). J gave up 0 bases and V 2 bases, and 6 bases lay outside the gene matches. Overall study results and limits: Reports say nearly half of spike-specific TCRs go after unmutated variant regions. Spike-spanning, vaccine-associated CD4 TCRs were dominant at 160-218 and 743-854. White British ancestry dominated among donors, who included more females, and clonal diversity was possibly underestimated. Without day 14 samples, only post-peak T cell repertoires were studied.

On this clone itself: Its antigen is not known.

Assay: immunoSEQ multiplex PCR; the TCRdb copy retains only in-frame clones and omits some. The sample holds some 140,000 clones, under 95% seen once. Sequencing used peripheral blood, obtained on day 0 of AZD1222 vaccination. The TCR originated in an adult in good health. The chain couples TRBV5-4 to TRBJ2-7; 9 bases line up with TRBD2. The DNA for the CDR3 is TGTGCCAGCAGCTTTACGGCGGGAGGGAGCTCCTACGAGCAGTACTTC. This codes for CASSFTAGGSSYEQYF.